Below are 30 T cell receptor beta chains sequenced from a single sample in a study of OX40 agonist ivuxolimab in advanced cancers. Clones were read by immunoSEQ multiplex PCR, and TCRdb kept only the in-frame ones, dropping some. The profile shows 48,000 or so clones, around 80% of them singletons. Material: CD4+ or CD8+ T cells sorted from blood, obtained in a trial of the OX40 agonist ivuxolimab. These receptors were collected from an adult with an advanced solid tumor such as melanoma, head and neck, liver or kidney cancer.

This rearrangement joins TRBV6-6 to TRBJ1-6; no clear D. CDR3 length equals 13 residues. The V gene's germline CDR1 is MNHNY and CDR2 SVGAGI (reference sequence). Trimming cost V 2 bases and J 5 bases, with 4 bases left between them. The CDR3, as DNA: TGTGCCAGCAGTTACAGGGATAATTCACCCCTCCACTTT. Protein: CASSYRDNSPLHF.

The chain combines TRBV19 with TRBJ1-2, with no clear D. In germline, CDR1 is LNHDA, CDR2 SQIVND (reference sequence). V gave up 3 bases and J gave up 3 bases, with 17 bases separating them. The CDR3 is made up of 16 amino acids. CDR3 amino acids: CASSIPGEAGYYGYTF. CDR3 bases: TGTGCCAGTAGTATCCCCGGGGAGGCTGGGTACTATGGCTACACCTTC.

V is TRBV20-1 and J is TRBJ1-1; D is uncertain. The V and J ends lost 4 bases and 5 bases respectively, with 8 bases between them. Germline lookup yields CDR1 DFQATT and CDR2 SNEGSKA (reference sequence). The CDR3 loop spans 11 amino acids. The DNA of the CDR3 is TGCAGTGCTACTAGACGGACTGAAGCTTTCTTT. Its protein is CSATRRTEAFF.

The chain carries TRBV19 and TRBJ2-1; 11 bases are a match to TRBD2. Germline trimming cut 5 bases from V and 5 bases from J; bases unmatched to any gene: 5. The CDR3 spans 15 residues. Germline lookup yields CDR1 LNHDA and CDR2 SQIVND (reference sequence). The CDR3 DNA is TGTGCCAGTAGTGCCGGGACTAGCGGTAACAATGAGCAGTTCTTC. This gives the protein CASSAGTSGNNEQFF.

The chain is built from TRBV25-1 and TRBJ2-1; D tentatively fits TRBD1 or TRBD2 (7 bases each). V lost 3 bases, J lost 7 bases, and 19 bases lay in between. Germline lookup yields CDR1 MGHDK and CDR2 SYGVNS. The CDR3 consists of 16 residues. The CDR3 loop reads CASSDSGGRGYNEQFF. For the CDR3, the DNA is TGTGCCAGCAGTGATTCAGGGGGGCGGGGGTATAATGAGCAGTTCTTC.

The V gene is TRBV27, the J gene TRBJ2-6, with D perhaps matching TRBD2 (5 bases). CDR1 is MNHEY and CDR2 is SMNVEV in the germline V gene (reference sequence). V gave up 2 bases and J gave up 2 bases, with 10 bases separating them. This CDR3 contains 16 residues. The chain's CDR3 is CASSLIVGAGANVLTF. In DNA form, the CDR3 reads TGTGCCAGCAGTTTAATCGTCGGGGCTGGGGCCAACGTCCTGACTTTC. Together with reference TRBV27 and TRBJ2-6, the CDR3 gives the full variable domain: EAQVTQNPRYLITVTGKKLTVTCSQNMNHEYMSWYRQDPGLGLRQIYYSMNVEVTDKGDVPEGYKVSRKEKRNFPLILESPSPNQTSLYFCASSLIVGAGANVLTFGAGSRLTVL.

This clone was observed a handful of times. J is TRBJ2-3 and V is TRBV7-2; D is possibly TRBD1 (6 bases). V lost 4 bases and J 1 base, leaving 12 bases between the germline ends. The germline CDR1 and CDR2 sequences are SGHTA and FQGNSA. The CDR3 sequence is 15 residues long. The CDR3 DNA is TGTGCCAGCAGCTCCGAGTACAGGGGCACAGATACGCAGTATTTT. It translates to CASSSEYRGTDTQYF.

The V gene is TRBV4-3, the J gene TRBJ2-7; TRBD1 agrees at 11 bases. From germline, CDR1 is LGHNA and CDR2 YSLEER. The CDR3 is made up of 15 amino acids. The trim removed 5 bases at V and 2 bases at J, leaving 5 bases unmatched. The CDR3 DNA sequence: TGCGCCAGCAGCTCGGGACAGGGGGAAGCCTACGAGCAGTACTTC. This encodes CASSSGQGEAYEQYF.

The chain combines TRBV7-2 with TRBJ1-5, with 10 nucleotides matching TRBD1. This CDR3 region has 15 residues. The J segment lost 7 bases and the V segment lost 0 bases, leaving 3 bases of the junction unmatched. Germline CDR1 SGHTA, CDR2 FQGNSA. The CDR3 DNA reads TGTGCCAGCAGCTTAGCCTCGGGACAGGGGCAGCCCCAGCATTTT. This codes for CASSLASGQGQPQHF.

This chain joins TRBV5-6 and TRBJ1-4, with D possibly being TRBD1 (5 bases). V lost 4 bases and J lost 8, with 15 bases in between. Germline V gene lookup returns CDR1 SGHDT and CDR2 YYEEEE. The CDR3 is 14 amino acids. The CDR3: CASSGRGRGEKLFF. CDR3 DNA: TGTGCCAGCAGCGGAAGGGGACGGGGGGAAAAACTGTTTTTT.

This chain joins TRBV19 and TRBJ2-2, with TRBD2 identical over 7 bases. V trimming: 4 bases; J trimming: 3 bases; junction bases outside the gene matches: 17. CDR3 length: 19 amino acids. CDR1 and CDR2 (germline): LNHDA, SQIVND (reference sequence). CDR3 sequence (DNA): TGTGCCAGTAGTAGCCCGAAGCGGGGCTTCTCCCTTTACACCGGGGAGCTGTTTTTT. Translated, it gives CASSSPKRGFSLYTGELFF.

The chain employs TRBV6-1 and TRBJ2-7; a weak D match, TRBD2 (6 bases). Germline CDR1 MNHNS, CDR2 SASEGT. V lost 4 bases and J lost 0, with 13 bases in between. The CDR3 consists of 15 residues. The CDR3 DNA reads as TGTGCCAGCAGTGGAGGACTATCCGCCTCCTACGAGCAGTACTTC. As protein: CASSGGLSASYEQYF.

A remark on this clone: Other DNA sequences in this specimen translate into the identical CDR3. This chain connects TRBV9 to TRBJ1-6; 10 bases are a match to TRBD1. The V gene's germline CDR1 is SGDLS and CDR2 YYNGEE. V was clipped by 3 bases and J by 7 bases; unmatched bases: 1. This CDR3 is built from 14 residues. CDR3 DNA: TGTGCCAGCAGCGCGACAGGGGGCAATTCACCCCTCCACTTT. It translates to CASSATGGNSPLHF. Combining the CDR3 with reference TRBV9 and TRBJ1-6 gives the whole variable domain DSGVTQTPKHLITATGQRVTLRCSPRSGDLSVYWYQQSLDQGLQFLIQYYNGEERAKGNILERFSAQQFPDLHSELNLSSLELGDSALYFCASSATGGNSPLHFGNGTRLTVT.

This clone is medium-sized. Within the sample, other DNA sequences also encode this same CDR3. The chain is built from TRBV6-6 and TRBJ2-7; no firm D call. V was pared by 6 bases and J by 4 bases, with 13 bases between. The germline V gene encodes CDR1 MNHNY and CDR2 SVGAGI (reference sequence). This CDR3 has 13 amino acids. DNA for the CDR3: TGTGCCAGCAGCTTCGACTCGTTTTACGAGCAGTACTTC. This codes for CASSFDSFYEQYF.

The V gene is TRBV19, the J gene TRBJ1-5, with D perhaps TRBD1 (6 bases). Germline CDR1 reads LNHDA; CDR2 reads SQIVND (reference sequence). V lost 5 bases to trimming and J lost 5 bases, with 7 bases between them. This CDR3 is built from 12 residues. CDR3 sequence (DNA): TGTGCCAGTAGTCCAGGGGATCAGCCCCAGCATTTT. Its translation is CASSPGDQPQHF.

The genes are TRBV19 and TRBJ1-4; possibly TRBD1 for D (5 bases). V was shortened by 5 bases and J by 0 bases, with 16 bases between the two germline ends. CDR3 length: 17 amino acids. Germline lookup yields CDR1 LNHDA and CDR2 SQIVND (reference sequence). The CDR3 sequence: CASSPRRDGATNEKLFF. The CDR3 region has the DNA TGTGCCAGTAGTCCCCGGAGGGACGGGGCAACTAATGAAAAACTGTTTTTT.

CDR3 nucleotides: TGCGCCAGCAGCTTGGTCCTTACTAGCGGGGTGTACAATGAGCAGTTCTTC. Translation: CASSLVLTSGVYNEQFF. This chain joins TRBV5-1 and TRBJ2-1; 10 bases are shared with TRBD2. This CDR3 is 17 amino acids long. V shed 0 bases, J shed 4 bases, and the junction held 7 bases outside the gene matches. Germline values: CDR1 SGHRS, CDR2 YFSETQ.

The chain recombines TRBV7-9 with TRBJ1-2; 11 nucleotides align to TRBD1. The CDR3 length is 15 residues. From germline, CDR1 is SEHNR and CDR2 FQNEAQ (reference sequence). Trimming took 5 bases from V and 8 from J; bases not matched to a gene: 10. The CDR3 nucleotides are TGTGCCAGCAGCCGCGGCTTGGGACAGGGGGACGGCTACACCTTC. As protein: CASSRGLGQGDGYTF.

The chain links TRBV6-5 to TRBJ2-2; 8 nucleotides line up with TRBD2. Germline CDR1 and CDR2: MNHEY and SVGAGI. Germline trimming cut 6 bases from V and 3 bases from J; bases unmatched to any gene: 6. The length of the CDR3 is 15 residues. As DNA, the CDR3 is TGTGCCAGCAGGGCCGGGACTAGTTACACCGGGGAGCTGTTTTTT. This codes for CASRAGTSYTGELFF.

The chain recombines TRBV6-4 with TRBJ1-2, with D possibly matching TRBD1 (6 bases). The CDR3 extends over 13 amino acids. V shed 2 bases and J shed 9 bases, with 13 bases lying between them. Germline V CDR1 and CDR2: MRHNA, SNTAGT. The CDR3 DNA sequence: TGTGCCAGCAGTGACGGCAGGGGTCACCGCTACACCTTC. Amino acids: CASSDGRGHRYTF.

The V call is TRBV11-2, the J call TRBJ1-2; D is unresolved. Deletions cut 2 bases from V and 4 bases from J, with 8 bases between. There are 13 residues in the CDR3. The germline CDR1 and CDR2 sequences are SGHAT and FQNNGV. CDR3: CASSLSLTYGYTF. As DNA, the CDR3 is TGTGCCAGCAGCTTATCCCTGACCTATGGCTACACCTTC.

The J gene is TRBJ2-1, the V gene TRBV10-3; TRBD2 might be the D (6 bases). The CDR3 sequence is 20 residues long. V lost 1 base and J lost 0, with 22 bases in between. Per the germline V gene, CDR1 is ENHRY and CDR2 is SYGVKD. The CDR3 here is CAISELHGLREEVSYNEQFF. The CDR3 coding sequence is TGTGCCATCAGTGAGTTACACGGACTAAGGGAAGAGGTCTCCTACAATGAGCAGTTCTTC.

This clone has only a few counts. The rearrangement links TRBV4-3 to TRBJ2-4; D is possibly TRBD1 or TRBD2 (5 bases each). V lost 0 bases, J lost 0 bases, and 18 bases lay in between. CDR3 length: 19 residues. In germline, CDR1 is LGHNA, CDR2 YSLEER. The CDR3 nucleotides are TGCGCCAGCAGCCAAGATAAAACCCCGGGGCGAGCAGCCAAAAACATTCAGTACTTC. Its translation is CASSQDKTPGRAAKNIQYF.

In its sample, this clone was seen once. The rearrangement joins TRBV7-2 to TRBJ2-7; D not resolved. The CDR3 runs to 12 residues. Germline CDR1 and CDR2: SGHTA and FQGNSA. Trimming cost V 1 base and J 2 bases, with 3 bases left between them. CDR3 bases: TGTGCCAGCAGCTTAGTACCCTACGAGCAGTACTTC. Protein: CASSLVPYEQYF.

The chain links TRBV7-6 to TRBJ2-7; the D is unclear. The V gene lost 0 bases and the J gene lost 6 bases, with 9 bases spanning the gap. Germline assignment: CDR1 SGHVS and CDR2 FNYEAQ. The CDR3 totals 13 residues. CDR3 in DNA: TGTGCCAGCAGCTTAGCGTCGGTCTCCGAGCAGTACTTC. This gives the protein CASSLASVSEQYF.

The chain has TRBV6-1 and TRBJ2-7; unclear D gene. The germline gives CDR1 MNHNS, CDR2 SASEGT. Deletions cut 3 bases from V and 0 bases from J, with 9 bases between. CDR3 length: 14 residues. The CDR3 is CASSDSSNSYEQYF. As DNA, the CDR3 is TGTGCCAGCAGTGACTCCTCTAACTCCTACGAGCAGTACTTC.

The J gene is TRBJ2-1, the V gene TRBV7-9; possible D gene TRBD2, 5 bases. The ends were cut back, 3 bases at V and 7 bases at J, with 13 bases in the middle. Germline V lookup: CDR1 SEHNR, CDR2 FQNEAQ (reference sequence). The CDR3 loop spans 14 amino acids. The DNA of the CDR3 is TGTGCCAGCAGCTTCGACGGGGTCCAAAATGAGCAGTTCTTC. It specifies CASSFDGVQNEQFF.

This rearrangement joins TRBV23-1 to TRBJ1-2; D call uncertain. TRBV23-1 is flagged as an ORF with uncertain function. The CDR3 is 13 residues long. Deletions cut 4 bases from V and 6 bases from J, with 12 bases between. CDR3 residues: CASSRSQFDGYTF. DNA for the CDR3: TGCGCCAGCAGTCGAAGTCAGTTTGATGGCTACACCTTC.

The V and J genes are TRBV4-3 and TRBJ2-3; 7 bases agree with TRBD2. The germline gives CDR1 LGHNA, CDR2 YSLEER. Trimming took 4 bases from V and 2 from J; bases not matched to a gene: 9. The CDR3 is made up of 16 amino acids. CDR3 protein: CASSRDLADLTDTQYF. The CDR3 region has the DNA TGCGCCAGCAGCCGGGACCTAGCGGACCTCACAGATACGCAGTATTTT.

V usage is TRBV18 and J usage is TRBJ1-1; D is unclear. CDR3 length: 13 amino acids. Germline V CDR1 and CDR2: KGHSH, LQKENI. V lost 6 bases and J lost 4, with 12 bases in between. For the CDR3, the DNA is TGTGCCAGCTCGGCTGAGGAGAGCACTGAAGCTTTCTTT. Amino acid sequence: CASSAEESTEAFF.